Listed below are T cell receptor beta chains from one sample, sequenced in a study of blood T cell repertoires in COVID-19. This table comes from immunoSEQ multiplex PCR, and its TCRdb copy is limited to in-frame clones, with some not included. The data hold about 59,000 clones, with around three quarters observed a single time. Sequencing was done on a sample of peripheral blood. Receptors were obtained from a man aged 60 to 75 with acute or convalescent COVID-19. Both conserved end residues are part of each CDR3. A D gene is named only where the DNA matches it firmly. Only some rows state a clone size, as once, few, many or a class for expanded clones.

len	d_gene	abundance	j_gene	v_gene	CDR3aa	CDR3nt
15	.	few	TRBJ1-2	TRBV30	CAWSPPGGSNYGYTF	TGTGCCTGGAGCCCACCCGGGGGTTCCAACTATGGCTACACCTTC
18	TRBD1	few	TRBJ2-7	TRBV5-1	CASSPSPATGTTSYEQYF	TGCGCCAGCAGCCCGAGCCCCGCGACAGGGACCACCTCCTACGAGCAGTACTTC
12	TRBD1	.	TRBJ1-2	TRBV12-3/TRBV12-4	CASSLRGVGYTF	TGTGCCAGCAGCCTCAGGGGGGTCGGCTACACCTTC
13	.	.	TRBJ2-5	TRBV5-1	CASRAAEQETQYF	TGCGCCAGCAGGGCAGCGGAACAAGAGACCCAGTACTTC
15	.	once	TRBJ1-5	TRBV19	CASSRRRERSQPQHF	TGTGCCAGTAGTAGAAGACGGGAGAGGTCTCAGCCCCAGCATTTT
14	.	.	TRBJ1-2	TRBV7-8	CASSLSDRLYGYTF	TGTGCCAGCAGCTTAAGCGACAGACTTTATGGCTACACCTTC
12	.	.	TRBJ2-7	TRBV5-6	CASSLVPGEQYF	TGTGCCAGCAGCTTGGTCCCGGGCGAGCAGTACTTC
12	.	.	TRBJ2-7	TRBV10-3	CATKMEAYEQYF	TGTGCCACCAAAATGGAGGCCTACGAGCAGTACTTC
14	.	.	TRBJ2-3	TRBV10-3	CAISAGLITDTQYF	TGTGCCATCAGTGCGGGACTCATCACAGATACGCAGTATTTT
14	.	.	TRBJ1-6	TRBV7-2	CASSFRVGNSPLHF	TGTGCCAGCAGCTTCAGGGTGGGAAATTCACCCCTCCACTTT
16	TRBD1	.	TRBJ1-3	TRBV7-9	CASSMTGGISGNTIYF	TGTGCCAGCAGCATGACAGGGGGCATCTCTGGAAACACCATATATTTT
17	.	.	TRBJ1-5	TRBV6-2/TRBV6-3	CASSLAHQGSYNQPQHF	TGTGCCAGCAGTCTAGCCCACCAGGGGTCGTACAATCAGCCCCAGCATTTT
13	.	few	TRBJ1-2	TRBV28	CASSLEGARGYTF	TGTGCCAGCAGTTTAGAAGGGGCACGAGGCTACACCTTC
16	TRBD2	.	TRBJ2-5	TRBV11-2	CASSKGEGARQETQYF	TGTGCCAGCAGCAAAGGGGAGGGTGCCCGCCAAGAGACCCAGTACTTC
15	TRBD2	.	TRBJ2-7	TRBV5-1	CASSLGTSGSHEQYF	TGCGCCAGCAGCTTAGGGACTAGCGGGTCCCACGAGCAGTACTTC
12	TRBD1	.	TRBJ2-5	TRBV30	CACATGAETQYF	TGTGCCTGTGCGACAGGGGCAGAGACCCAGTACTTC
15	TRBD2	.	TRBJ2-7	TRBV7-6	CASSLGTSGHYEQYF	TGTGCCAGCAGCCTCGGGACTAGCGGACATTACGAGCAGTACTTC
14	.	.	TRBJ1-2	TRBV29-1	CSVEEAAGGYGYTF	TGCAGCGTTGAAGAAGCAGCGGGGGGCTATGGCTACACCTTC
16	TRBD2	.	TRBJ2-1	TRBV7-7	CASSLAGLATYNEQFF	TGTGCTAGCAGCTTAGCGGGACTGGCTACCTACAATGAGCAGTTCTTC
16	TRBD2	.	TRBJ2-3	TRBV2	CASRKIRSGRLNTQYF	TGTGCCAGCAGGAAGATTAGGAGCGGGAGGCTGAATACGCAGTATTTT
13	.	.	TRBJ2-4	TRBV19	CASNSADKNIQYF	TGTGCCAGTAATAGCGCGGACAAAAACATTCAGTACTTC
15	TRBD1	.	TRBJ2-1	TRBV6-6	CASSSQGVSYNEQFF	TGTGCCAGCAGTTCTCAGGGGGTCTCCTACAATGAGCAGTTCTTC
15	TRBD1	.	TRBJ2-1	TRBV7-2	CASSFSGGSYNEQFF	TGTGCCAGCAGCTTCTCAGGGGGCTCCTACAATGAGCAGTTCTTC
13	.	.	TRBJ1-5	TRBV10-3	CASGVALNQPQHF	TGTGCCTCAGGGGTCGCCTTAAATCAGCCCCAGCATTTT
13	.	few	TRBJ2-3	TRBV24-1	CATTHFGTDTQYF	TGTGCCACCACTCATTTCGGGACAGATACGCAGTATTTT
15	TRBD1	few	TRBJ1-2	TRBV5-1	CASSLAIGQARGHTF	TGCGCCAGCAGCTTGGCGATAGGACAGGCACGGGGACACACCTTC
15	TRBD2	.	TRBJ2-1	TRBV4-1	CASSSHGTSGYEQFF	TGCGCCAGCAGCAGCCACGGGACTAGCGGGTATGAGCAGTTCTTC
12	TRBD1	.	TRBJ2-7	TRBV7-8	CASSTRDSPGYF	TGTGCCAGCAGCACTCGGGACAGTCCGGGGTACTTC
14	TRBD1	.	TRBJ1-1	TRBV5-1	CASSRDRVETEAFF	TGCGCCAGCAGCCGGGACAGGGTCGAAACTGAAGCTTTCTTT
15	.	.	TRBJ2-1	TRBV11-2	CASSSDTRGGDEQFF	TGTGCCAGCAGCTCGGACACAAGGGGGGGAGATGAGCAGTTCTTC
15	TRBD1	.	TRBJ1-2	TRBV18	CASSPPGQGADGYTF	TGTGCCAGCTCACCACCGGGACAGGGGGCAGATGGCTACACCTTC
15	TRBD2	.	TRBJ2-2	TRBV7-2	CASSPRTSYAGELFF	TGTGCCAGCAGCCCCCGGACTAGCTACGCCGGGGAGCTGTTTTTT
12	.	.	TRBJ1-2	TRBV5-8	CASSTSNYGYTF	TGTGCCAGCAGCACGAGTAACTATGGCTACACCTTC
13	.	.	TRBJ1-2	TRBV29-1	CSVIKEGVYGYTF	TGCAGCGTTATAAAGGAGGGAGTCTATGGCTACACCTTC
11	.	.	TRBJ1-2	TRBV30	CAWSVRGGYTF	TGTGCCTGGAGTGTCCGGGGTGGCTACACCTTC
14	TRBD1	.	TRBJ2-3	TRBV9	CASSSGTERDTQYF	TGTGCCAGCAGCTCCGGGACAGAACGGGATACGCAGTATTTT
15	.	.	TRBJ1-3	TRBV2	CASRQGSYSGNTIYF	TGTGCCAGCCGGCAGGGCTCCTACTCTGGAAACACCATATATTTT
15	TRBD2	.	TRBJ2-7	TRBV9	CASSVDTSGMGEQYF	TGTGCCAGCAGCGTAGACACTAGCGGGATGGGAGAGCAGTACTTC
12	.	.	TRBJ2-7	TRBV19	CASSDFQREQYF	TGTGCCAGTAGTGATTTCCAGCGGGAGCAGTACTTC
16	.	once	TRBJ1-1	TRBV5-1	CASSSLGAGKDTEAFF	TGCGCCAGCAGCTCCTTGGGCGCGGGGAAGGACACTGAAGCTTTCTTT
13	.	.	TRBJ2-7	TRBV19	CASSTDTTYEQYF	TGTGCCAGTAGTACGGACACAACCTACGAGCAGTACTTC
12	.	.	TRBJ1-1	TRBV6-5	CASSPRYTEAFF	TGTGCCAGCAGTCCGAGGTACACTGAAGCTTTCTTT
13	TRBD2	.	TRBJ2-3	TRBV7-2	CASSQEREDPQYF	TGTGCCAGCAGCCAAGAGCGGGAGGATCCGCAGTATTTT
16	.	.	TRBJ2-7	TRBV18	CASSPPRQGLTYEQYF	TGTGCCAGCTCACCACCCAGGCAGGGGTTAACCTACGAGCAGTACTTC
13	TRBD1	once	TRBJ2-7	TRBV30	CAWRGTVLYEQYF	TGTGCCTGGAGGGGGACAGTGCTCTACGAGCAGTACTTC
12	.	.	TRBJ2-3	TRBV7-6	CASSSGTDTQYF	TGTGCCAGCTCGAGCGGGACAGATACGCAGTATTTT
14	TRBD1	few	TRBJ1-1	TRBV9	CASSAKSGGTEAFF	TGTGCCAGCAGCGCGAAATCAGGGGGCACTGAAGCTTTCTTT
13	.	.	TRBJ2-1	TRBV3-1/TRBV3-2	CASSPRDYNEQFF	TGTGCCAGCAGCCCCCGGGACTACAATGAGCAGTTCTTC
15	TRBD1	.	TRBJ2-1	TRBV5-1	CASGPSGGEYNEQFF	TGCGCCAGCGGACCCTCAGGGGGAGAGTACAATGAGCAGTTCTTC
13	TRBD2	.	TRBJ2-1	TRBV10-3	CAIDDSGGNEQFF	TGTGCCATCGATGATAGCGGGGGGAATGAGCAGTTCTTC
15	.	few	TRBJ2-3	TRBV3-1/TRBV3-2	CASSQDLNSVDTQYF	TGTGCCAGCAGCCAAGACCTAAATAGCGTAGATACGCAGTATTTT
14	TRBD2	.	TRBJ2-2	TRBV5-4	CASSPGGGTGELFF	TGTGCCAGCAGCCCCGGGGGGGGAACCGGGGAGCTGTTTTTT
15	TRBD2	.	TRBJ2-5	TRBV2	CASNLELGEGETQYF	TGTGCCAGCAACCTGGAACTCGGGGAGGGAGAGACCCAGTACTTC
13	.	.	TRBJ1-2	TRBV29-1	CSVGRQNSYGYTF	TGCAGCGTTGGGCGACAGAATTCCTATGGCTACACCTTC
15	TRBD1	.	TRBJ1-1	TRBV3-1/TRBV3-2	CASSQWDRRNTEAFF	TGTGCCAGCAGCCAATGGGACAGACGGAACACTGAAGCTTTCTTT
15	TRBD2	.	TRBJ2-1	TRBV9	CASSPGGTSGIWEFF	TGTGCCAGCAGCCCGGGGGGGACTAGCGGGATTTGGGAGTTCTTC
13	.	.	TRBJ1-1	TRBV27	CAAQRQAGAGAFF	TGTGCCGCCCAGCGACAGGCAGGGGCTGGTGCTTTCTTT
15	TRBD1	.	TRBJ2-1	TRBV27	CASSPVRDSYNEQFF	TGTGCCAGCAGTCCCGTCAGGGACAGTTACAATGAGCAGTTCTTC
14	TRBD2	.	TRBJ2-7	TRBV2	CASSAEASGTGQYF	TGTGCCAGCAGTGCAGAGGCTAGCGGGACGGGGCAGTACTTC
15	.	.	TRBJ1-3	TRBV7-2	CASSLSAGSGNTIYF	TGTGCCAGCAGCTTGTCGGCGGGCTCTGGAAACACCATATATTTT